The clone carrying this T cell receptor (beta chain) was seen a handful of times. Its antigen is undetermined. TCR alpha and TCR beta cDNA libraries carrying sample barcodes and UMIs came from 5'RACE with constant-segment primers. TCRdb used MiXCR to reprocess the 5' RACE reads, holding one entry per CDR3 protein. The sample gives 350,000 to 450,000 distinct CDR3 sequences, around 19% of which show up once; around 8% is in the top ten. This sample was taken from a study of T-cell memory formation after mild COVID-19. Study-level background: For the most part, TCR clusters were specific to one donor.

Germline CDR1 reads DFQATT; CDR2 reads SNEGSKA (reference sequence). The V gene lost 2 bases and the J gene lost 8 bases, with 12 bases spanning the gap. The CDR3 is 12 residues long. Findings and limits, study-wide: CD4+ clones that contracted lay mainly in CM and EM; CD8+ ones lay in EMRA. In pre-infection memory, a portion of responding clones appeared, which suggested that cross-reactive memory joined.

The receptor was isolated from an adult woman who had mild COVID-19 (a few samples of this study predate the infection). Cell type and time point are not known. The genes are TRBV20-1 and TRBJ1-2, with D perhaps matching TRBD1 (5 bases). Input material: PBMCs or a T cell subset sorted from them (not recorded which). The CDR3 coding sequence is TGCAGTGCTAGACCGGGGCGCGGAGGCTACACCTTC. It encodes CSARPGRGGYTF.